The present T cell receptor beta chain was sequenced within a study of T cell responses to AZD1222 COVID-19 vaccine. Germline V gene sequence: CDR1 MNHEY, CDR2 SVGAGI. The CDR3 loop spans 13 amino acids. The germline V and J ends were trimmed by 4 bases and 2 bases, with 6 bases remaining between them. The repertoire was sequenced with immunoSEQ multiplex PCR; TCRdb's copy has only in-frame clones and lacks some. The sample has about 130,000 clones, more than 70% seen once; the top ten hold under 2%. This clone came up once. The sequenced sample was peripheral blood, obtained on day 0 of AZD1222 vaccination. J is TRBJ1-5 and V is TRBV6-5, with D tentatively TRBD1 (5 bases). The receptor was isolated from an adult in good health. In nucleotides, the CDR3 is TGTGCCAGCAGTTCGACAGGCAATCAGCCCCAGCATTTT. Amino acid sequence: CASSSTGNQPQHF.